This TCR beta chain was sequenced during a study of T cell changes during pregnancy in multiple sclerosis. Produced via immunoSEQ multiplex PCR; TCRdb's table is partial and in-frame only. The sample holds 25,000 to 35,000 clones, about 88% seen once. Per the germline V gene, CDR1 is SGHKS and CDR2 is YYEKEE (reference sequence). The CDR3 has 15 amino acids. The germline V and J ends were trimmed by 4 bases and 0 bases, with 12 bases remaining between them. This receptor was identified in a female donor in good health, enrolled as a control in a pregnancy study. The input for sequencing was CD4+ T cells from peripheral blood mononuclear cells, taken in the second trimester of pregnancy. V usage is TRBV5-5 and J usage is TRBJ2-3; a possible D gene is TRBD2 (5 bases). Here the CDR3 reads CASSAEATSTDTQYF. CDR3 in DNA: TGTGCCAGCAGCGCGGAGGCTACTAGCACAGATACGCAGTATTTT.